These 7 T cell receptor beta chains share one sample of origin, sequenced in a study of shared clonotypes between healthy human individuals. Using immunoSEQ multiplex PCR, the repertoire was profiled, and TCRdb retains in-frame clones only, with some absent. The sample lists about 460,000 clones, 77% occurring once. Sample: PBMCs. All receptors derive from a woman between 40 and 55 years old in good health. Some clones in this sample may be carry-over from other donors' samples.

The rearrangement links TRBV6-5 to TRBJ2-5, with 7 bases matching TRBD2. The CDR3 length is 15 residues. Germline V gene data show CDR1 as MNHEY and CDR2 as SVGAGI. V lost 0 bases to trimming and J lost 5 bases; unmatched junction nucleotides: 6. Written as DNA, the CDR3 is TGTGCCAGCAGTTACTCGCTAGCGGAGGATGAGACCCAGTACTTC. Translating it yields CASSYSLAEDETQYF.

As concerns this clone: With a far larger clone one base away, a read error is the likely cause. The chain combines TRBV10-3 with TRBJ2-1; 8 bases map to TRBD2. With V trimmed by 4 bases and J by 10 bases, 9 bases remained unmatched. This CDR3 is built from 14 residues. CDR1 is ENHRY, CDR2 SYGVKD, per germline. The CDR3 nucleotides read TGTGCCATCAGTGCAACGGGAGGGTCAAGGGAGCAGTTCTTC. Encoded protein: CAISATGGSREQFF.

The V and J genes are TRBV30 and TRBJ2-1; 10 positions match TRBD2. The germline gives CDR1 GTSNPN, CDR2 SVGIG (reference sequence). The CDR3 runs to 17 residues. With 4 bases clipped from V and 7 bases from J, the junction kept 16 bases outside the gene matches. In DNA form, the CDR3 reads TGTGCCTGGACTCCCCCTAGCGGGAGTCCCCAACGGAATGAGCAGTTCTTC. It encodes CAWTPPSGSPQRNEQFF.

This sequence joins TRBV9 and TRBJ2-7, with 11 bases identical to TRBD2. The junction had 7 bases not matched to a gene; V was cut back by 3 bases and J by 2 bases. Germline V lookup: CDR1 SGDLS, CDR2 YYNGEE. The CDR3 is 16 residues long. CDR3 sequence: CASSEGTSGDAYEQYF. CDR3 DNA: TGTGCCAGCAGCGAAGGGACTAGCGGTGACGCCTACGAGCAGTACTTC. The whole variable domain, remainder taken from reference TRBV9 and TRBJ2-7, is DSGVTQTPKHLITATGQRVTLRCSPRSGDLSVYWYQQSLDQGLQFLIQYYNGEERAKGNILERFSAQQFPDLHSELNLSSLELGDSALYFCASSEGTSGDAYEQYFGPGTRLTVT.

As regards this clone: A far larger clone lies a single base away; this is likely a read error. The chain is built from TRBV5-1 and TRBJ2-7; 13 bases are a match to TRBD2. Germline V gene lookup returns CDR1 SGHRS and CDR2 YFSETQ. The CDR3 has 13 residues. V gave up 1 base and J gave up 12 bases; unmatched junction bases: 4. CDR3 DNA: TGCGCCAGCAGCTTGACCGGGACTAGCGGGACGTACTTC. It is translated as CASSLTGTSGTYF.

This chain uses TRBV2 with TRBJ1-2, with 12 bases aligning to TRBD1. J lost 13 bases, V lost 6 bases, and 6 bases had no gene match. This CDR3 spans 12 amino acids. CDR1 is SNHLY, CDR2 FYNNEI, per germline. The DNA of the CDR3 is TGTGCCAGCAGCGGGACAGGGGGCGAGAGCACCTTC. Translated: CASSGTGGESTF.

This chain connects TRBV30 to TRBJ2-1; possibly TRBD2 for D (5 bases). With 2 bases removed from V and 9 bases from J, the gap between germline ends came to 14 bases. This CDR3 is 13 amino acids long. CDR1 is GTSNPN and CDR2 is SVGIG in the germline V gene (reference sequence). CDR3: CAWSITSFREQFF. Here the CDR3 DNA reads TGTGCCTGGAGTATTACTAGTTTTCGTGAGCAGTTCTTC.